This T cell receptor (beta chain) was observed in a study of esophageal squamous cell carcinoma under preoperative chemotherapy (dated by TCRdb to 2016 to 2019). Notes on the research overall: In the study, TCR repertoires were profiled in both peripheral blood T cells and tumor-infiltrating lymphocytes. The study assessed how paclitaxel-nedaplatin chemotherapy affected T-cell receptor repertoires in patients with esophageal squamous cell carcinoma. Roughly 5 patients with primary esophageal squamous cell carcinoma made up the cohort. Repertoires from samples taken before paclitaxel-nedaplatin therapy were compared with repertoires from samples taken after paclitaxel-nedaplatin therapy. Broader findings and caveats from the paper: Post-treatment tumor-infiltrating lymphocytes appeared partly derived from peripheral T cells migrating into the tumor, not solely from local clonal changes. After chemotherapy, TCR diversity rose significantly in peripheral T cells, but this increase was not seen in tumor-infiltrating lymphocytes. Only 5 or 6 patients with esophageal squamous cell carcinoma were analyzed, making for a small cohort. Clonotype frequencies shifted immediately and substantially under paclitaxel-nedaplatin therapy, and abundant clones were more likely to contract than to amplify.

The time point label here, explained by the study, means: before preoperative PTX-NDP chemotherapy. Paclitaxel-nedaplatin was administered to patients as preoperative chemotherapy before surgery. About this clonotype itself: Its binding antigen is unknown. No clone much larger than this one lies a single base away; base qualities are absent.

The library was produced with PCR. The data were produced on a HiSeq X Ten. High-throughput sequencing was used to characterize the TCR repertoires. TCRdb ran its own pipeline on the public reads, namely fastp trimming at Q25 and MiXCR clone calling, and kept in-frame beta chains. A single entry per CDR3 protein holds the most common genes and DNA from its merged rows. Across this sample there are about 15,000 distinct CDR3 sequences, with about three fifths seen only once. The top ten clones comprise nearly 55% of the sample. CDR1 and CDR2, per the germline V gene, are MNHEY and SVGEGT. The CDR3 covers 12 residues, taking in both the cysteine and the phenylalanine. Only the CDR3 region is kept as DNA, spanning 36 bases read in frame from base 1. V lost 4 bases and J lost 5 bases; the stretch between them is 7 bases long.

This specimen was taken from a patient given preoperative chemotherapy. This clonotype originated in a human donor with esophageal squamous cell carcinoma. The donor label of this sample is uncertain. This sequence uses TRBV6-2 or TRBV6-3 and TRBJ2-3, with no confidently assigned D gene. The DNA sequence is given as TGTGCCAGCAGTTCGCTAGGAGATACGCAGTATTTT. Its translation is CASSSLGDTQYF.